These 18 T cell receptor beta chains originate from one sample sequenced in a study of blood T cell repertoires in COVID-19. Here immunoSEQ multiplex PCR was the method, and the copy in TCRdb shows in-frame clones only, minus some. Here the sample spans some 160,000 clones, roughly 80% being singletons. The specimen was PBMCs or T cells enriched from blood (not recorded which). These receptors originate from a woman aged 40 to 50 who had recovered from COVID-19.

This clone appeared a few times. The CDR3 DNA follows: TGTGCCAGCAGTTACTCGGGAGGCCAGTTCTTC. This translates into CASSYSGGQFF. The rearrangement links TRBV6-2 or TRBV6-3 to TRBJ2-1; a weak D match, TRBD2 (6 bases). CDR3 length: 11 residues. Trimming left V 0 bases short and J 13 bases short, with 7 bases between. Germline V CDR1 and CDR2: MNHEY, SVGEGT.

The chain couples TRBV9 to TRBJ2-7; 8 bases are shared with TRBD1. CDR1 is SGDLS, CDR2 YYNGEE, per germline. CDR3 size: 14 residues. J gave up 6 bases and V 0 bases, and 5 bases lay outside the gene matches. CDR3 residues: CASSVGGQVPEQYF. As DNA, the CDR3 is TGTGCCAGCAGCGTAGGGGGACAGGTTCCCGAGCAGTACTTC. Full variable domain (remainder filled in from reference TRBV9 and TRBJ2-7): DSGVTQTPKHLITATGQRVTLRCSPRSGDLSVYWYQQSLDQGLQFLIQYYNGEERAKGNILERFSAQQFPDLHSELNLSSLELGDSALYFCASSVGGQVPEQYFGPGTRLTVT.

J is TRBJ1-2 and V is TRBV7-9; D not resolved. Trimming took off 1 base at V and 3 bases at J, with 12 bases between the two ends. CDR3 size: 15 residues. Per the germline V gene, CDR1 is SEHNR and CDR2 is FQNEAQ (reference sequence). This CDR3 is CASSLVAGPDYGYTF. The CDR3 coding sequence is TGTGCCAGCAGCTTAGTGGCGGGCCCGGACTATGGCTACACCTTC.

The rearrangement joins TRBV4-1 to TRBJ2-6; the D gene is possibly TRBD2 (5 bases). V was trimmed by 4 bases and J by 1 base, leaving 11 bases between them. CDR3 length: 16 residues. Looked up from germline, CDR1 is MGHRA and CDR2 is YSYEKL. The CDR3 DNA is TGCGCCAGCAGCCCCCCGGGAACGTCTGGGGCCAACGTCCTGACTTTC. Encoded protein: CASSPPGTSGANVLTF.

The chain recombines TRBV5-6 with TRBJ1-5; maybe TRBD1 (6 bases). The CDR3 is 13 amino acids. Germline CDR1 SGHDT, CDR2 YYEEEE. V lost 4 bases and J lost 4, with 9 bases in between. CDR3 bases: TGTGCCAGCAGCGGGACACCGAATCAGCCCCAGCATTTT. Translated, it gives CASSGTPNQPQHF.

The chain has TRBV19 and TRBJ1-4; D unresolved. Germline values: CDR1 LNHDA, CDR2 SQIVND (reference sequence). Trimming took 7 bases from V and 5 from J, leaving 14 bases between them. The CDR3 has 14 amino acids. The CDR3 sequence: CASNRGGPNEKLFF. The CDR3 coding sequence is TGTGCCAGTAACCGCGGAGGGCCCAATGAAAAACTGTTTTTT.

The CDR3 reads CASSIWGQYNEQFF. The CDR3 DNA is TGTGCCAGTAGTATATGGGGGCAGTACAATGAGCAGTTCTTC. The chain links TRBV19 to TRBJ2-1; tentative D call: TRBD1 (6 bases). Trimming cost V 2 bases and J 4 bases, with 9 bases left between them. This CDR3 is 14 amino acids long. Germline loops: CDR1 LNHDA, CDR2 SQIVND (reference sequence).

This clone appeared once. This chain uses TRBV27 with TRBJ2-7, with TRBD1 matching over 7 bases. CDR1 MNHEY and CDR2 SMNVEV come from the germline V gene (reference sequence). The CDR3 runs to 17 residues. Trimming took 6 bases from V and 5 from J; bases not matched to a gene: 19. The CDR3 DNA reads as TGTGCCAGCAGCCCGTATTACCGACAGGGCCTTAGGAACGAGCAGTACTTC. This sequence encodes CASSPYYRQGLRNEQYF.

The chain recombines TRBV19 with TRBJ2-4, with unresolved D. The CDR3 has 15 residues. V shed 6 bases and J shed 1 base, with 13 bases lying between them. Germline V gene data show CDR1 as LNHDA and CDR2 as SQIVND (reference sequence). CDR3 coding DNA: TGTGCCAGTAGAGATGCATCGGTTGCCAAAAACATTCAGTACTTC. Translated, it gives CASRDASVAKNIQYF.

The chain combines TRBV9 with TRBJ1-2; 7 bases agree with TRBD1. Germline V gene sequence: CDR1 SGDLS, CDR2 YYNGEE. The CDR3 is 15 amino acids. The V and J ends lost 3 bases and 4 bases, in that order; junction bases with no gene match: 9. CDR3 amino acids: CASSAQGVGGYGYTF. CDR3 sequence (DNA): TGTGCCAGCAGCGCGCAGGGGGTCGGTGGCTATGGCTACACCTTC.

This rearrangement joins TRBV7-9 to TRBJ1-2; TRBD1 matches 9 bases. The germline CDR1 and CDR2 sequences are SEHNR and FQNEAQ (reference sequence). After removal of 1 base from V and 3 bases from J, the junction contained 6 bases not matched to a gene. The CDR3 runs to 16 residues. CDR3 loop: CASSLDVGTGYYGYTF. CDR3 in DNA: TGTGCCAGCAGCTTAGATGTAGGGACAGGGTACTATGGCTACACCTTC.

The chain employs TRBV19 and TRBJ1-6, with D possibly TRBD1 on 6 matching bases. Trimming removed 4 bases at V and 7 bases at J, with 14 bases between. Germline V gene lookup returns CDR1 LNHDA and CDR2 SQIVND (reference sequence). CDR3 length equals 15 residues. CDR3 DNA: TGTGCCAGTAGTAGACAGGAGATCCGGAATTCACCCCTCCACTTT. This gives the protein CASSRQEIRNSPLHF.

This chain links TRBV27 with TRBJ2-1; D remains ambiguous. CDR1 MNHEY and CDR2 SMNVEV come from the germline V gene (reference sequence). The CDR3 is 12 residues long. V was cut by 6 bases and J by 10 bases, with 13 bases left in between. Here the CDR3 reads CASSRRGYEQFF. CDR3 nucleotides: TGTGCCAGCAGCCGACGAGGATACGAGCAGTTCTTC.

This sequence joins TRBV13 and TRBJ1-1; D ambiguous. The CDR3 loop spans 15 amino acids. V dropped 1 base and J dropped 0 bases, with 9 bases sitting between them. Germline V CDR1 and CDR2: PRHDT, FYEKMQ (reference sequence). The chain's CDR3 is CASSLVQILNTEAFF. The CDR3 region has the DNA TGTGCCAGCAGCTTAGTACAGATACTGAACACTGAAGCTTTCTTT. The full variable domain, rest sourced from reference TRBV13 and TRBJ1-1, is AAGVIQSPRHLIKEKRETATLKCYPIPRHDTVYWYQQGPGQDPQFLISFYEKMQSDKGSIPDRFSAQQFSDYHSELNMSSLELGDSALYFCASSLVQILNTEAFFGQGTRLTVV.

V gene TRBV4-2 combines with J gene TRBJ1-1; possibly TRBD1 for D (5 bases). V shed 0 bases and J shed 5 bases, with 10 bases lying between them. Germline V lookup: CDR1 LGHNA, CDR2 YNFKEQ. This CDR3 is 14 amino acids long. CDR3 loop: CASSQEHRLTEAFF. The CDR3 DNA reads as TGTGCCAGCAGCCAAGAACACAGGCTTACTGAAGCTTTCTTT.

This chain connects TRBV19 to TRBJ2-1; 10 bases map to TRBD2. Germline CDR1 is LNHDA and CDR2 is SQIVND (reference sequence). This CDR3 is 15 amino acids long. The J segment lost 4 bases and the V segment lost 4 bases, leaving 4 bases of the junction unmatched. The CDR3 DNA is TGTGCCAGTAGTAGTCTAGCGGGGGCGTACAATGAGCAGTTCTTC. This codes for CASSSLAGAYNEQFF.

The chain combines TRBV5-8 with TRBJ1-2, with TRBD1 matching 12 bases. J lost 0 bases, V lost 3 bases, and 9 bases had no gene match. CDR3 size: 18 residues. CDR1 SGHTS and CDR2 YDEGEE come from the germline V gene. The CDR3 DNA follows: TGTGCCAGCAGCTCATTCCGGGACAGGGGGCTGGCTAACTATGGCTACACCTTC. Its protein is CASSSFRDRGLANYGYTF.

This chain connects TRBV3-1 (or the pseudogene TRBV3-2) to TRBJ2-7, with a weak D call TRBD2 (5 bases). Germline lookup yields CDR1 LGHDT and CDR2 YNNKEL (reference sequence). The CDR3 is 15 amino acids. V lost 0 bases, J lost 6 bases, and 15 bases lay in between. In DNA form, the CDR3 reads TGTGCCAGCAGCCAAGATAGTTCCCGGGGTCGCGAGCAGTACTTC. It specifies CASSQDSSRGREQYF.